This entry lists 17 T cell receptor beta chains sequenced from one sample in a study of T cells in Graves' hyperthyroidism and ophthalmopathy. The source material, RNA transcripts, was used to amplify TCR beta CDR3 regions. The HTBI primer set served for first-round RT-PCR of the TCR CDR3. TCRdb reprocessed the multiplex PCR reads via MiXCR and lists one record per CDR3 protein. The sample records 640,000 or so distinct CDR3 sequences, under 15% being singletons. The sequenced material came from blood. The source of these receptors is a woman in her thirties or forties with Graves' ophthalmopathy.

As DNA, the CDR3 is TGTGCCAGCAGTTACTCGATTCCCCAGGTCTATGGCTACACCTTC. The encoded protein is CASSYSIPQVYGYTF. The chain joins TRBV6-5 to TRBJ1-2; D is undetermined. Germline CDR1 MNHEY, CDR2 SVGAGI. The CDR3 has 15 amino acids. V was clipped by 0 bases and J by 4 bases, with 12 bases between them.

This clonotype was seen repeatedly, ten times or more. The chain joins TRBV12-3 or TRBV12-4 to TRBJ2-5, with 11 nucleotides matching TRBD1. The V segment lost 3 bases and the J segment 4 bases; nucleotides outside the gene matches: 7. CDR3 length equals 16 residues. The chain's CDR3 is CASSFSPGTGGETQYF. In DNA form, the CDR3 reads TGTGCCAGCAGTTTCTCCCCGGGGACAGGGGGAGAGACCCAGTACTTC.

This clonotype was seen a handful of times. This sequence joins TRBV6-1 and TRBJ1-1; D call uncertain. The germline V gene has CDR1 MNHNS and CDR2 SASEGT. Trimming pared 3 bases from V and 11 bases from J, leaving 7 bases between. CDR3 length: 10 residues. CDR3 residues: CASSDVTAFF. The CDR3 region has the DNA TGTGCCAGCAGTGATGTCACGGCTTTCTTT.

This clonotype was picked up a small number of times. Given a much more abundant clone one base away, this may be a read error. The chain has TRBV10-3 and TRBJ2-7; D is unclear. Per germline, CDR1 ENHRY and CDR2 SYGVKD. The CDR3 has 12 residues. The V end was cut by 4 bases, the J end by 0 bases, with 4 bases between. CDR3 residues: CAISVSSYEQYF. In nucleotides, the CDR3 is TGTGCCATCAGTGTCAGCTCCTACGAGCAGTACTTC.

The table lists this clonotype with many counts. Here the CDR3 reads CAWSVQLNTEAFF. The DNA for the CDR3 is TGTGCCTGGAGTGTACAACTGAACACTGAAGCTTTCTTT. The rearrangement uses TRBV30 and TRBJ1-1; D unclear. There are 13 residues in the CDR3. V gave up 0 bases and J gave up 0 bases, with 5 bases separating them. Germline V gene sequence: CDR1 GTSNPN, CDR2 SVGIG (reference sequence). The full variable domain, completed using reference TRBV30 and TRBJ1-1, is SQTIHQWPATLVQPVGSPLSLECTVEGTSNPNLYWYRQAAGRGLQLLFYSVGIGQISSEVPQNLSASRPQDRQFILSSKKLLLSDSGFYLCAWSVQLNTEAFFGQGTRLTVV.

The table lists this clonotype with many counts. The chain has TRBV28 and TRBJ1-2; 7 bases are shared with TRBD1. Germline CDR1 reads MDHEN; CDR2 reads SYDVKM. Trimming removed 3 bases from V and 6 bases from J; junction bases left unmatched: 4. The CDR3 has 13 amino acids. CDR3 coding DNA: TGTGCCAGCAGTTTGGCAGGGGGTCATGGCTACACCTTC. Its protein is CASSLAGGHGYTF.

V and J are TRBV7-9 and TRBJ2-4, with a possible D match to TRBD2 (6 bases). The CDR3 has 12 residues. Trimming took 7 bases from V and 8 from J, leaving 12 bases between them. Per germline, CDR1 SEHNR and CDR2 FQNEAQ (reference sequence). The CDR3 DNA follows: TGTGCCAGCACCTGGGGGGAAGACATTCAGTACTTC. Its protein is CASTWGEDIQYF. The full variable domain, rest sourced from reference TRBV7-9 and TRBJ2-4, is DTGVSQNPRHKITKRGQNVTFRCDPISEHNRLYWYRQTLGQGPEFLTYFQNEAQLEKSRLLSDRFSAERPKGSFSTLEIQRTEQGDSAMYLCASTWGEDIQYFGAGTRLSVL.

This clonotype has ten or more counts. The gene calls are TRBV12-3 or TRBV12-4 and TRBJ1-3; D gene ambiguous. The V gene lost 1 base and the J gene lost 2 bases, with 3 bases spanning the gap. The CDR3 has 13 residues. In DNA form, the CDR3 reads TGTGCCAGCAGTTTAGAACCTGGAAACACCATATATTTT. This translates into CASSLEPGNTIYF.

Comments on this clonotype: A much larger clone lies a single base off, so this may be a read error. This rearrangement joins TRBV6-2 or TRBV6-3 to TRBJ1-5; D unclear. Germline assignment: CDR1 MNHEY and CDR2 SVGEGT. The CDR3 runs 12 residues. CDR3 DNA: TGTGTCAGCGGGGATATCGATCGGCCCCAGCATTTT. Translation gives CVSGDIDRPQHF.

In this sample, this clonotype turned up a few times. The V call is TRBV28, the J call TRBJ2-5, with D perhaps assigned TRBD1 or TRBD2 (5 bases each). The CDR3 loop spans 11 amino acids. CDR1 is MDHEN and CDR2 is SYDVKM in the germline V gene. The V end lost 8 bases, the J end lost 5 bases, and 9 bases lay between the germline ends. The CDR3 coding sequence is TGTGCCAGCCCCGGGACGGAGACCCAGTACTTC. Amino acid sequence: CASPGTETQYF.

The sample holds a few counts of this clonotype. The rearrangement uses TRBV18 and TRBJ1-1; TRBD1 aligns across 7 bases. In germline, CDR1 is KGHSH, CDR2 LQKENI. There are 16 residues in the CDR3. The trim removed 4 bases at V and 0 bases at J, leaving 8 bases unmatched. CDR3 DNA sequence: TGTGCCAGCTCACTACAGGGGTTTTATATGAACACTGAAGCTTTCTTT. As protein: CASSLQGFYMNTEAFF.

This clonotype was recorded many times. This chain connects TRBV7-3 to TRBJ2-2; possible D gene TRBD2, 6 bases. Germline-derived CDR1 and CDR2 are SGHTA and FQGTGA. V lost 4 bases to trimming and J lost 2 bases, with 17 bases between them. This CDR3 comprises 17 residues. CDR3 DNA sequence: TGTGCCAGCAGCTCTTCTCCGGGACTGGCAAACACCGGGGAGCTGTTTTTT. This sequence encodes CASSSSPGLANTGELFF.

This clonotype was seen repeatedly, ten times or more. The chain combines TRBV12-3 or TRBV12-4 with TRBJ2-5; the match to TRBD2 covers 7 bases. There are 14 residues in the CDR3. The J segment lost 5 bases and the V segment lost 6 bases, leaving 9 bases of the junction unmatched. CDR3 protein: CASRRSGVRETQYF. The CDR3 DNA reads as TGTGCCAGCAGACGAAGCGGGGTGAGGGAGACCCAGTACTTC.

This clonotype came up a few times. The chain uses TRBV12-5 and TRBJ2-7, with D possibly being TRBD1 (5 bases). Between the trimmed V and J ends, which lost 6 bases and 2 bases, there was a span of 11 bases. The CDR3 is made up of 13 amino acids. Germline V CDR1 and CDR2: LGHNT, FRNRAP. CDR3 nucleotides: TGTGCTAGTGGGCCCGACAGTACCTACGAGCAGTACTTC. It yields the protein CASGPDSTYEQYF.

This clonotype was recorded at least ten times. V is TRBV6-2 or TRBV6-3 and J is TRBJ1-1, with D possibly matching TRBD1 (5 bases). In germline, CDR1 is MNHEY, CDR2 SVGEGT. Trimming left V 6 bases short and J 8 bases short, with 16 bases between. This CDR3 is 13 amino acids long. CDR3 sequence (DNA): TGTGCCAGCAGCTTACGGGGGACGGCGGAAGCTTTCTTT. Protein sequence: CASSLRGTAEAFF.

This chain connects TRBV5-1 to TRBJ1-1; 7 nucleotides align to TRBD1. Germline lookup yields CDR1 SGHRS and CDR2 YFSETQ. The CDR3 is 15 residues long. Unmatched junction bases numbered 4, after V lost 1 base and J lost 1 base. The CDR3 protein is CASSLTGQTNTEAFF. CDR3 nucleotide sequence: TGCGCCAGCAGCTTGACGGGACAGACGAACACTGAAGCTTTCTTT.

This clonotype was counted ten times or more. CDR3: CASSPWAGGNQETQYF. CDR3 coding DNA: TGTGCCAGCAGCCCCTGGGCAGGGGGTAACCAAGAGACCCAGTACTTC. The V and J genes are TRBV7-8 and TRBJ2-5, with 7 bases that match TRBD1. The V gene end was trimmed by 5 bases and the J gene end by 0 bases; junction bases not matched to a gene: 9. The CDR3 runs to 16 residues. Germline V gene lookup returns CDR1 SGHVS and CDR2 FQNEAQ.